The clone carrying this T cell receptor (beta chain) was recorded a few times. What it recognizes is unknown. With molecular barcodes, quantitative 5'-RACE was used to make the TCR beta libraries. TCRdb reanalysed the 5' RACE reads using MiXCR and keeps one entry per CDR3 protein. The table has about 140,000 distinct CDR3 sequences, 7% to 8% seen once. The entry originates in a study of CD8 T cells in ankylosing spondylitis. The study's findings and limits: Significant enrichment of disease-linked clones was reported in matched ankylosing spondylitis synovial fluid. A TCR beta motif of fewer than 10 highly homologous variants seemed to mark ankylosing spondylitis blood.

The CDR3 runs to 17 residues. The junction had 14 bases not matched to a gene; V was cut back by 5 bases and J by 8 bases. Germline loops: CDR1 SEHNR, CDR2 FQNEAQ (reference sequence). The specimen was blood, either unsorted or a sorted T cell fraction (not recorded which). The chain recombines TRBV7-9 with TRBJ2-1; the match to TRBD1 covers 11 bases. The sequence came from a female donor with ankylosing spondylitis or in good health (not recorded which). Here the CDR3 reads CASSPLPGQGVLDEQFF. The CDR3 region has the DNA TGTGCCAGCAGCCCCTTACCGGGACAGGGGGTTTTGGATGAGCAGTTCTTC.